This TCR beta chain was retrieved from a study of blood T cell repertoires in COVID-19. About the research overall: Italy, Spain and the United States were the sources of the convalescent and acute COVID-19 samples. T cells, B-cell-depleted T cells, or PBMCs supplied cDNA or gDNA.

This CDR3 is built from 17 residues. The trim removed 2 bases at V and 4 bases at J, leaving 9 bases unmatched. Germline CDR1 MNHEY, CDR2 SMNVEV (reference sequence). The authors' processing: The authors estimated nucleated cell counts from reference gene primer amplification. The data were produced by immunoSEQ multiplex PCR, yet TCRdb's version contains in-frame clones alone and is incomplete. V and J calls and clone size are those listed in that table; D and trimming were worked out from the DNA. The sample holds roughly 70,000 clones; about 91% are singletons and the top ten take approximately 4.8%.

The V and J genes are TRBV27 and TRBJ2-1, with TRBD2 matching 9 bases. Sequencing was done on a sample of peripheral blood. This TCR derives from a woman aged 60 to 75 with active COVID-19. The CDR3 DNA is TGTGCCAGCAGTTTAAGGGCTAGCGGGATGTTTTACAATGAGCAGTTCTTC. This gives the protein CASSLRASGMFYNEQFF.